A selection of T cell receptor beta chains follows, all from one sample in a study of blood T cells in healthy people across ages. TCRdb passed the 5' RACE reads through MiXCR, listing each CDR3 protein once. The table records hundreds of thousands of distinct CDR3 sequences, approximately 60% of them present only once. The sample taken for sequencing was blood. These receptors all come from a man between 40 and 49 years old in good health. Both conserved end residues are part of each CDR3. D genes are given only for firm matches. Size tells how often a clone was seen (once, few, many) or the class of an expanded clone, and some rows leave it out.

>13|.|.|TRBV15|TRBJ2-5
CATSRGEAETQYF
TGTGCCACCAGCAGAGGAGAGGCGGAGACCCAGTACTTC
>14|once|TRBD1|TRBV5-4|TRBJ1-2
CASSGEQGTYGYTF
TGTGCCAGCAGCGGCGAACAGGGGACCTATGGCTACACCTTC
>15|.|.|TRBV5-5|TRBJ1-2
CASRPGQSSNYGYTF
TGTGCCAGCAGACCAGGGCAGTCCTCTAACTATGGCTACACCTTC
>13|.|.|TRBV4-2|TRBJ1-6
CASSQGGDSPLHF
TGTGCCAGCAGCCAAGGTGGGGATTCACCCCTCCACTTT
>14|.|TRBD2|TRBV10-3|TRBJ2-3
CAVTSGPSTDTQYF
TGTGCCGTAACTAGCGGGCCAAGCACAGATACGCAGTATTTT
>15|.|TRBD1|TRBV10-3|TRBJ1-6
CAISGGQGSDSPLHF
TGTGCCATCAGTGGCGGACAGGGGAGTGATTCACCCCTCCACTTT
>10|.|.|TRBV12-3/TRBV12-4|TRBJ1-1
CASSQGEAFF
TGTGCCAGCAGCCAGGGTGAGGCTTTCTTT
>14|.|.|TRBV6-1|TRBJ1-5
CASSEDTGIQPQHF
TGTGCCAGCAGTGAAGATACAGGGATTCAGCCCCAGCATTTT
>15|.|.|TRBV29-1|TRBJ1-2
CSVEGGRDNNYGYTF
TGCAGCGTTGAAGGGGGCAGGGACAATAACTATGGCTACACCTTC
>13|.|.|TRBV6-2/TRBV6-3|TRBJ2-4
CASSYLGSNIQYF
TGTGCCAGCAGTTACTTAGGATCCAACATTCAGTACTTC
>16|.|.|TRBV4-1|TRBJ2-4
CASSQQMGDGWNIQYF
TGCGCCAGCAGCCAACAGATGGGGGACGGGTGGAACATTCAGTACTTC
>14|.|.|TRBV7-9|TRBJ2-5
CASSFNGAQETQYF
TGTGCCAGCAGCTTTAACGGGGCACAGGAGACCCAGTACTTC
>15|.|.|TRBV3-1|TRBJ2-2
CASSPAGQITGELFF
TGTGCCAGCAGTCCCGCGGGACAGATCACCGGGGAGCTGTTTTTT
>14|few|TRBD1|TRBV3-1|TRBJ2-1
CASSYRGRGDEQFF
TGTGCCAGCAGCTACAGGGGGCGCGGGGATGAGCAGTTCTTC